This TCR beta chain was identified in a study of shared clonotypes between healthy human individuals (dated by TCRdb to 2020 to 2022). For the wider study: Three men and a couple of women, aged 18 to 49 years, made up the cohort. For each donor, CD4 naive and CD4 memory were each run on three plates, CD8 naive on two plates, and CD8 memory on one plate. To estimate repertoire size and how much clonotypes are shared between individuals, the study performed deep sequencing of blood TCR repertoires from about five healthy adults. Per donor, leukapheresis produced somewhere between about 0.94 and 9.5 billion PBMCs. To increase sequencing depth and limit assay-specific biases, TCR repertoire library preparation and sequencing were carried out by different laboratories using diverse techniques.

Results the study describes overall, beyond this receptor: Sampling was limited to blood, and TCR repertoires in tissue likely differ from TCR repertoires in blood. Across a handful of donors, roughly 5.4% of naive CD4, around 3.5% of naive CD8, about 2% of memory CD4, and around 0.4% of memory CD8 clonotypes were shared. Because the study included only a small number of donors, the genetic and exposure-history diversity represented was limited. Rarefaction of sorted-subset datasets indicated incomplete sequencing despite the large sequencing depth. Pairwise subsampling indicated that sequencing depth was expected to affect the degree of clonotype sharing among donors. Compared with non-shared clonotypes, clonotypes shared by all four sorted-subset donors had higher generation probabilities. Estimated clonotype richness was generally larger for naive than for memory subsets.

TCR CDR3 regions were amplified from genomic DNA by multiplex PCR using the deep immunoSEQ assay. Extracted genomic DNA from each cell subset was spread evenly across all wells of several immunoSEQ 96-well plates, with each plate serving as a replicate. Each replicate PCR for sorted subsets received around 0.2 ug genomic DNA, equal to about 30,000 T cell genomes. Purified libraries were measured with a Qubit 3.0 fluorometer, size-checked on a Bioanalyzer 2100, and measured again with the KAPA Library Quantification kit. Every immunoSEQ 96-well plate was sequenced on a separate single-read 150-cycle Illumina NextSeq 550 flow cell. The study's processing was this. Because only junctional sequences without quality scores were contained in the immunoSEQ output, filtering matching that applied to full-length reads could not be performed. Sequences were annotated with PyIR, a Python wrapper for IgBLAST v1.9, using IMGT germline references to assign V/J genes and CDR3. Reads were removed for weak V/J assignments (E-value above 1e-6), missing CDR3, stop codons, out-of-frame junctions, or ambiguous translated residues. A V3J clonotype was defined by an identical inferred V gene, J gene, and CDR3 amino acid sequence. To compute the percentage overlap between repertoires, the number of shared unique clonotypes was divided by the size of the smaller repertoire. Richness of each repertoire was evaluated using RTK rarefaction, the Chao1 estimator, and Recon v2.1 estimates of unobserved clonotypes. Generation probabilities were computed with OLGA for all TCRbeta clonotypes obtained by the gDNA method from several donors. TCRdb took this table from immuneACCESS and kept in-frame rearrangements with V and J called. Such tables lack part of the clones; where checked against another copy, unresolved V genes explain under half of the gap, and the rest is unexplained. V, J and clone size reflect that table, while D and trimming were determined from the DNA. The sample has about 2.1 million clones on record, just under 95% of them singletons. Under 2% of the sample is taken by the ten largest.

On this clone itself: Its recognized antigen is unknown. No base quality information exists; no much larger clone differs at one position.

CD8 naive samples consisted of CD45RO-negative cells that were positively selected for CCR7, yielding a CD45RA+CCR7+ population without TemRA cells. Donors were healthy HIV-negative adults with no recently reported acute infections or vaccinations. Every donor was a Caucasian adult residing in Nashville, Tennessee, USA. After blood collection by leukapheresis, PBMCs were isolated using Ficoll-Histopaque density gradient centrifugation and then cryopreserved in the vapor phase of liquid nitrogen. Analytical flow cytometry was used to check the purity and quantity of each magnetically sorted T cell population. From each sorted fraction, genomic DNA was isolated and quantified by UV absorbance on a Nanodrop 2000c. The CDR3 spans 17 residues, from the cysteine through the phenylalanine. Only the CDR3 portion is preserved as DNA: 51 bases, with reading frame beginning at the first base. V loses 5 bases of germline sequence and J loses 0 bases, and the interval between the two ends is 18 bases. In the germline V gene (reference sequence), CDR1 corresponds to PRHDT and CDR2 to FYEKMQ.

Sequenced sample: naive CD8+ T cells from PBMCs. What this sample's cell subset or site label stands for: CD45RA+CCR7+. The sequence came from a man younger than 35 in good health. Some clones in this sample may be carry-over from other donors' samples. This chain joins TRBV13 to TRBJ2-3, with TRBD2 tentatively as D gene (6 bases match). Here is the DNA: TGTGCCAGCAGCCCGCGGGATGCGGGGACCAGCACAGATACGCAGTATTTT. Translation gives CASSPRDAGTSTDTQYF.